What follows are 21 T cell receptor beta chains derived from one specimen sequenced in a study of blood T cell repertoires in COVID-19. Profiling relied on immunoSEQ multiplex PCR, and the TCRdb table lists in-frame clones only, not all of them. Altogether 56,000 or so clones are present, 80% to 90% being singletons, with the ten largest covering approximately 45%. Sequenced sample: peripheral blood. These receptors originate from a woman aged 60-70 years with COVID-19, enrolled during active disease.

As to this clone: The sample contains more than one DNA sequence encoding this CDR3. J is TRBJ1-2 and V is TRBV9, with TRBD1 as a possible D gene (5 bases). Trimming cost V 2 bases and J 1 base, with 6 bases left between them. Germline lookup yields CDR1 SGDLS and CDR2 YYNGEE. The length of the CDR3 is 13 residues. The CDR3: CASSVDNNYGYTF. Here the CDR3 DNA reads TGTGCCAGCAGCGTGGACAATAACTATGGCTACACCTTC.

The chain employs TRBV27 and TRBJ1-3; D uncertain. Trimming shortened V by 4 bases and J by 2 bases, and 6 bases separated the two germline ends. Germline CDR1 MNHEY, CDR2 SMNVEV (reference sequence). The CDR3 is 13 residues long. In DNA, the CDR3 is TGTGCCAGCAGTTCGAGGGCTGGAAACACCATATATTTT. Protein: CASSSRAGNTIYF.

The genes are TRBV7-8 and TRBJ2-1, with 8 bases fitting TRBD2. With V trimmed by 6 bases and J by 0 bases, 10 bases remained unmatched. Germline V CDR1 and CDR2: SGHVS, FQNEAQ. The CDR3 runs to 17 residues. The CDR3 region has the DNA TGTGCCAGCAGTTTCCGGGTAGCGGGACGCTCCTACAATGAGCAGTTCTTC. Translated: CASSFRVAGRSYNEQFF.

The V call is TRBV7-2, the J call TRBJ2-1; D not certain. CDR1 and CDR2 (germline): SGHTA, FQGNSA. The ends were cut back, 1 base at V and 3 bases at J, with 13 bases in the middle. This CDR3 comprises 16 residues. DNA for the CDR3: TGTGCCAGCAGCTTAGAGTTAGCCCGAGACTACAATGAGCAGTTCTTC. Amino acid sequence: CASSLELARDYNEQFF.

The gene calls are TRBV11-3 and TRBJ2-2; 9 nucleotides align to TRBD1. V lost 4 bases, J lost 5 bases, and 8 bases stayed unmatched. CDR1 and CDR2 (germline): SGHNT, YENEEA. The CDR3 totals 16 residues. The CDR3 spells CASSSTGGTSTGELFF. CDR3 nucleotides: TGTGCCAGCAGCTCTACAGGGGGCACGTCAACCGGGGAGCTGTTTTTT.

The chain carries TRBV11-2 and TRBJ2-7, with D possibly being TRBD2 (7 bases). The germline V and J ends were trimmed by 2 bases and 0 bases, with 14 bases remaining between them. This CDR3 spans 16 amino acids. CDR1 SGHAT and CDR2 FQNNGV come from the germline V gene. CDR3 sequence reads: CASSLPGASGSYEQYF. The CDR3 region has the DNA TGTGCCAGCAGCTTACCGGGGGCTAGCGGCTCCTACGAGCAGTACTTC.

Comments on this clone: This sample includes further DNA sequences coding for the same CDR3. The V and J genes are TRBV7-9 and TRBJ2-5; possibly TRBD1 for D (5 bases). CDR3 length: 14 amino acids. With 1 base removed from V and 1 base from J, the gap between germline ends came to 7 bases. Germline CDR1 reads SEHNR; CDR2 reads FQNEAQ (reference sequence). The CDR3 sequence: CASSLGGSQETQYF. CDR3 DNA sequence: TGTGCCAGCAGCTTAGGGGGCTCCCAAGAGACCCAGTACTTC.

The J gene is TRBJ1-1, the V gene TRBV19, with 10 nucleotides matching TRBD1. The CDR3 is 16 amino acids. Trimming removed 4 bases from V and 5 bases from J; junction bases left unmatched: 10. Germline V lookup: CDR1 LNHDA, CDR2 SQIVND (reference sequence). This CDR3 is CASSNRIGTGETEAFF. CDR3 nucleotides: TGTGCCAGTAGTAACCGCATTGGGACAGGGGAGACTGAAGCTTTCTTT.

This rearrangement joins TRBV11-3 to TRBJ2-2; unclear D gene. Per germline, CDR1 SGHNT and CDR2 YENEEA. V was trimmed by 0 bases and J by 1 base, leaving 6 bases between them. There are 15 residues in the CDR3. Here the CDR3 reads CASSLDYLNTGELFF. For the CDR3, the DNA is TGTGCCAGCAGCTTAGACTACCTGAACACCGGGGAGCTGTTTTTT.

This chain links TRBV7-2 with TRBJ2-5; TRBD2 agrees at 10 bases. Germline trimming cut 3 bases from V and 5 bases from J; bases unmatched to any gene: 6. Germline V lookup: CDR1 SGHTA, CDR2 FQGNSA. The CDR3 is made up of 15 amino acids. The CDR3 loop is CASSLTSGRVETQYF. CDR3 coding DNA: TGTGCCAGCAGCTTGACAAGCGGGAGGGTGGAGACCCAGTACTTC.

The J gene is TRBJ2-5, the V gene TRBV30; TRBD2 matches 10 bases. Germline assignment: CDR1 GTSNPN and CDR2 SVGIG (reference sequence). V shed 3 bases and J 5 bases; nucleotides not matched to a gene: 9. The CDR3 loop spans 15 amino acids. The CDR3 nucleotides read TGTGCCTGGAGCGGGCTAGCGGGAGCATTGGAGACCCAGTACTTC. Translating gives CAWSGLAGALETQYF.

The rearrangement uses TRBV11-2 and TRBJ2-1, with a weak D call TRBD1 (5 bases). The germline V and J ends were trimmed by 5 bases and 0 bases, with 8 bases remaining between them. Per germline, CDR1 SGHAT and CDR2 FQNNGV. The CDR3 has 14 amino acids. CDR3 nucleotide sequence: TGTGCCAGCAGCCTCACAGGCTCCTACAATGAGCAGTTCTTC. Translation: CASSLTGSYNEQFF. Based on the CDR3 plus reference TRBV11-2 and TRBJ2-1, the full variable domain is EAGVAQSPRYKIIEKRQSVAFWCNPISGHATLYWYQQILGQGPKLLIQFQNNGVVDDSQLPKDRFSAERLKGVDSTLKIQPAKLEDSAVYLCASSLTGSYNEQFFGPGTRLTVL.

This chain joins TRBV18 and TRBJ1-5; maybe TRBD1 (6 bases). Trimming removed 2 bases from V and 2 bases from J, with 10 bases in between. CDR1 is KGHSH, CDR2 LQKENI, per germline. CDR3 size: 15 residues. The DNA of the CDR3 is TGTGCCAGCTCACCAGGGGGGGCTGGCAATCAGCCCCAGCATTTT. It encodes CASSPGGAGNQPQHF. Complete variable domain (other parts from reference TRBV18 and TRBJ1-5): NAGVMQNPRHLVRRRGQEARLRCSPMKGHSHVYWYRQLPEEGLKFMVYLQKENIIDESGMPKERFSAEFPKEGPSILRIQQVVRGDSAAYFCASSPGGAGNQPQHFGDGTRLSIL.

This sequence joins TRBV19 and TRBJ2-1, with TRBD2 matching 7 bases. The CDR3 sequence is 14 residues long. Germline V gene sequence: CDR1 LNHDA, CDR2 SQIVND (reference sequence). Trimming at V came to 8 bases and at J to 7 bases, leaving 11 bases not matched to a gene. The CDR3, as DNA: TGTGCCAGTGCCGCTAGCGGAGCTACTAATGAGCAGTTCTTC. Protein product: CASAASGATNEQFF.

V is TRBV7-8 and J is TRBJ2-3; a possible D gene is TRBD2 (6 bases). V lost 5 bases and J 0 bases, leaving 15 bases between the germline ends. Germline V gene data show CDR1 as SGHVS and CDR2 as FQNEAQ. CDR3 size: 16 residues. The CDR3 sequence is CASSPRLGGSTDTQYF. The DNA of the CDR3 is TGTGCCAGCAGCCCCCGGTTGGGGGGTAGCACAGATACGCAGTATTTT.

In the case of this clone: Other DNA sequences within the sample encode an identical CDR3. CDR3 bases: TGTGCCAGCAGCCGCCGAGGCAATCAGCCCCAGCATTTT. It is translated as CASSRRGNQPQHF. V and J are TRBV6-2 or TRBV6-3 and TRBJ1-5; no firm D call. The CDR3 is made up of 13 amino acids. Trimming took 6 bases from V and 2 from J, leaving 8 bases between them. CDR1 and CDR2 from the germline V gene are MNHEY and SVGEGT.

The V call is TRBV6-5, the J call TRBJ1-1, with D perhaps matching TRBD1 (6 bases). Germline CDR1 is MNHEY and CDR2 is SVGAGI. Trimming removed 2 bases at V and 1 base at J, with 11 bases between. The CDR3 contains 15 residues. In DNA form, the CDR3 reads TGTGCCAGCAGTTACGGACAGCTCTGGAACACTGAAGCTTTCTTT. It specifies CASSYGQLWNTEAFF.

The chain is built from TRBV2 and TRBJ1-2, with D possibly TRBD1 on 5 matching bases. The CDR3 sequence is 15 residues long. Trimming left V 8 bases short and J 0 bases short, with 16 bases between. Germline V gives CDR1 SNHLY, CDR2 FYNNEI. DNA of the CDR3: TGTGCCAGCGCCGGCGGGGGTCAAGCTAACTATGGCTACACCTTC. It specifies CASAGGGQANYGYTF.

This chain uses TRBV7-8 with TRBJ1-4; no clear D gene. The V gene's germline CDR1 is SGHVS and CDR2 FQNEAQ. CDR3 size: 14 residues. V was pared by 5 bases and J by 3 bases, with 10 bases between. CDR3 loop: CASSIRVSNEKLFF. In DNA, the CDR3 is TGTGCCAGCAGCATCCGGGTATCTAATGAAAAACTGTTTTTT.

As to this clone: A junction end diverges from the germline sequence, so it may reflect a read error. V usage is TRBV5-1 and J usage is TRBJ2-7, with TRBD1 identical over 7 bases. The CDR3 totals 14 residues. Germline loops: CDR1 SGHRS, CDR2 YFSETQ. This CDR3 is CASSLGTGSSEQYF. CDR3 sequence (DNA): TGCGCCAGCAGCTTGGGGACAGGTTCCTCCGAGCAGTACTTC. Together with reference TRBV5-1 and TRBJ2-7, the CDR3 gives the full variable domain: KAGVTQTPRYLIKTRGQQVTLSCSPISGHRSVSWYQQTPGQGLQFLFEYFSETQRNKGNFPGRFSGRQFSNSRSEMNVSTLELGDSALYLCASSLGTGSSEQYFGPGTRLTVT.

This chain uses TRBV18 with TRBJ1-1; 8 bases match TRBD1. The CDR3 is 15 residues long. Trimming cost V 2 bases and J 5 bases; bases outside gene matches: 7. In germline, CDR1 is KGHSH, CDR2 LQKENI. The CDR3 region has the DNA TGTGCCAGCTCACCAACCGGCAGGGGGCTGACTGAAGCTTTCTTT. Translated: CASSPTGRGLTEAFF.